This passage covers 7 T cell receptor beta chains from one sample sequenced in a study of STAT5B mutations in CD4+ large granular lymphocyte leukemia. Profiled with immunoSEQ multiplex PCR; TCRdb holds only in-frame clones, not every one. Among over 25,000 clones, about 74% were seen once, and the ten largest hold 0.29%. Sequences were obtained from CD4+ T cells from blood buffy coats. The receptors here all came from a human donor in good health.

The chain links TRBV29-1 to TRBJ1-3; weak D call: TRBD1 (5 bases). The V end was cut by 4 bases, the J end by 0 bases, with 16 bases between. There are 16 residues in the CDR3. Germline CDR1 is SQVTM and CDR2 is ANQGSEA. CDR3 nucleotides: TGCAGCGTTGTAGGTACAGACAGAAGCTCTGGAAACACCATATATTTT. Translating gives CSVVGTDRSSGNTIYF.

The V and J genes are TRBV7-2 and TRBJ2-2; 8 bases line up with TRBD2. Germline trimming cut 2 bases from V and 9 bases from J; bases unmatched to any gene: 8. The germline CDR1 and CDR2 sequences are SGHTA and FQGNSA. The CDR3 runs 15 residues. As DNA, the CDR3 is TGTGCCAGCAGCTTATCCCAAGCGGGGGCCAGGGAGCTGTTTTTT. Encoded protein: CASSLSQAGARELFF. Full variable domain (missing parts from reference TRBV7-2 and TRBJ2-2): GAGVSQSPSNKVTEKGKDVELRCDPISGHTALYWYRQSLGQGLEFLIYFQGNSAPDKSGLPSDRFSAERTGGSVSTLTIQRTQQEDSAVYLCASSLSQAGARELFFGEGSRLTVL.

V and J are TRBV7-9 and TRBJ1-3; D is ambiguous. The V end lost 9 bases, the J end lost 0 bases, and 6 bases lay between the germline ends. CDR1 and CDR2 (germline): SEHNR, FQNEAQ (reference sequence). The CDR3 has 12 residues. The CDR3 sequence: CARASSGNTIYF. The CDR3 DNA is TGTGCCAGGGCGAGCTCTGGAAACACCATATATTTT.

This chain uses TRBV14 with TRBJ1-4, with D possibly matching TRBD1 (5 bases). Trimming shortened V by 4 bases and J by 14 bases, and 11 bases separated the two germline ends. CDR1 and CDR2 from the germline V gene are SGHDN and FVKESK. The CDR3 has 11 amino acids. This chain's CDR3 is CASSLGASLFF. The DNA for the CDR3 is TGTGCCAGCAGCCTCGGGGCGTCGCTGTTTTTT.

This clone has just a few counts. The gene calls are TRBV10-3 and TRBJ1-1; possible D gene TRBD1, 5 bases. V lost 3 bases and J lost 6, with 8 bases in between. Germline V CDR1 and CDR2: ENHRY, SYGVKD. The CDR3 runs to 12 residues. CDR3: CAISDRAAEAFF. For the CDR3, the DNA is TGTGCCATCAGTGACAGGGCGGCTGAAGCTTTCTTT.

V usage is TRBV29-1 and J usage is TRBJ1-4, with 9 positions matching TRBD1. This CDR3 contains 15 residues. J gave up 6 bases and V 4 bases, and 9 bases lay outside the gene matches. The germline gives CDR1 SQVTM, CDR2 ANQGSEA. CDR3 region: CSVGRTGDGYEKLFF. The CDR3 DNA sequence: TGCAGCGTTGGACGGACAGGGGATGGTTATGAAAAACTGTTTTTT.

The chain couples TRBV25-1 to TRBJ2-3, with 9 bases that match TRBD2. CDR1 and CDR2 from the germline V gene are MGHDK and SYGVNS. V was clipped by 6 bases and J by 1 base; unmatched bases: 2. There are 14 residues in the CDR3. CDR3 DNA: TGTGCCAGCAGCGCTAGCGGGGGCACAGATACGCAGTATTTT. It specifies CASSASGGTDTQYF. The full variable domain, completed using reference TRBV25-1 and TRBJ2-3, is EADIYQTPRYLVIGTGKKITLECSQTMGHDKMYWYQQDPGMELHLIHYSYGVNSTEKGDLSSESTVSRIRTEHFPLTLESARPSHTSQYLCASSASGGTDTQYFGPGTRLTVL.